This T cell receptor (beta chain) is drawn from a study of cytomegalovirus exposure and HLA in healthy donors. The study's findings and limits: The study reported that TCR beta sequences accurately predicted HLA-A and HLA-B alleles in most subjects.

Researchers ran the PCR with 60 Vbeta and 13 Jbeta primers. TCRdb keeps only in-frame clones here, not all; method: immunoSEQ multiplex PCR. The sample has around 40,000 clones, roughly 87% seen once; the top ten hold 6.5% to 9.5%. The germline V and J ends were trimmed by 5 bases and 2 bases, with 15 bases remaining between them. The CDR3 spans 15 residues. Germline V lookup: CDR1 MNHNS, CDR2 SASEGT. For this clone: Its antigen is undetermined.

The sequenced sample consisted of PBMCs. The source is a woman in her thirties or forties in good health and CMV-seropositive. The chain recombines TRBV6-1 with TRBJ2-5; D is possibly TRBD1 (5 bases). DNA of the CDR3: TGTGCCAGCAGTAATGCTAGACAGTCACAAGAGACCCAGTACTTC. As protein: CASSNARQSQETQYF.